This TCR beta chain is from a study of CD8 T cells in ankylosing spondylitis. Study-wide results and limits: Earlier literature documents some of the motif variants in reactive arthritis synovial fluid and blood. There was a TCR beta motif, made of several highly homologous variants, that appeared characteristic of ankylosing spondylitis blood. CD8+ by phenotype, disease-linked clones were relatively rare in peripheral blood.

Losses at the gene ends were 2 bases for V and 6 bases for J; bases not matched to a gene: 3. There are 14 residues in the CDR3. Germline CDR1 and CDR2: MNHEY and SMNVEV (reference sequence). TCRdb passed the 5' RACE reads through MiXCR, listing each CDR3 protein once. The data contain some 220,000 distinct CDR3 sequences, approximately 7.3% of them singletons. This clonotype was detected ten times or more. Its antigen is unidentified. The sequenced material came from blood, either unsorted or a sorted T cell fraction (not recorded which). V usage is TRBV27 and J usage is TRBJ2-7; 11 bases are a match to TRBD1. The TCR originated in a male donor with ankylosing spondylitis. In DNA, the CDR3 is TGTGCCAGCAGTTTAGGACAGGGGGCGGTCGAGCAGTACTTC. Its protein is CASSLGQGAVEQYF.